A single sample is the source of the 9 T cell receptor beta chains below, sequenced in a study of tumor-infiltrating lymphocytes in oesophageal squamous cell carcinoma. A single record per CDR3 protein comes from TCRdb applying MiXCR to the PCR reads. The sample lists about 14,000 distinct CDR3 sequences; approximately 45% were seen once. Specimen: blood. The source is a male donor with esophageal squamous cell carcinoma.

This clonotype was seen ten or more times. This may come from a read error, since a much larger clone is one base off. The rearrangement uses TRBV12-5 and TRBJ2-1, with 8 bases aligning to TRBD1. The last part of the DNA fits TRBJ2-7 better; the J call may be wrong. The length of the CDR3 is 16 residues. The germline V gene encodes CDR1 LGHNT and CDR2 FRNRAP. CDR3 sequence: CASGGGWTGSYNEQYF. CDR3 DNA sequence: TGTGCTAGTGGTGGAGGCTGGACAGGGTCCTACAATGAGCAGTACTTC.

This clonotype was detected once. The chain is built from TRBV6-6 and TRBJ2-5; 9 bases map to TRBD2. With the DNA end fitting TRBJ2-1 better, the J assignment may be wrong. The germline gives CDR1 MNHNY, CDR2 SVGAGI (reference sequence). The CDR3 is 19 residues long. CDR3 DNA sequence: TGTGCCAGCAGTTACGGAAGGTGGCGGGGCGGGAGGGACTACAATGAGCAGTTCTTC. It encodes CASSYGRWRGGRDYNEQFF.

The chain employs TRBV7-2 and TRBJ1-6; a weak D match, TRBD1 (6 bases). The CDR3 runs to 16 residues. Germline CDR1 reads SGHTA; CDR2 reads FQGNSA. Trimming removed 1 base from V and 7 bases from J, with 14 bases in between. For the CDR3, the DNA is TGTGCCAGCAGCTTAGTCGGCGGACAGAAAAATTCACCCCTCCACTTT. Translated: CASSLVGGQKNSPLHF.

This clonotype was found many times. This chain links TRBV6-6 with TRBJ1-2; perhaps TRBD1 as D (5 bases). Germline values: CDR1 MNHNY, CDR2 SVGAGI (reference sequence). The CDR3 extends over 14 amino acids. V was trimmed by 0 bases and J by 7 bases, leaving 12 bases between them. CDR3 nucleotide sequence: TGTGCCAGCAGTTACTCCAGGGAAGGAGGTGGCTACACCTTC. It encodes CASSYSREGGGYTF.

The gene calls are TRBV6-2 or TRBV6-3 and TRBJ2-3, with TRBD2 identical over 12 bases. The J call may be wrong; the DNA end is better matched by TRBJ2-1. Germline V lookup: CDR1 MNHEY, CDR2 SVGEGT. CDR3 length: 17 amino acids. CDR3 in DNA: TGTGCCAGCAGTTACCCCCCACTAGCGGGAGGCATCAATGAGCAGTTCTTC. Its translation is CASSYPPLAGGINEQFF.

This clonotype is a singleton in its sample. V is TRBV7-2 and J is TRBJ2-4; the D is unclear. The J call may be in error: the DNA end matches TRBJ2-7 better. The CDR3 extends over 12 amino acids. Germline-derived CDR1 and CDR2 are SGHTA and FQGNSA. DNA of the CDR3: TGTGCCAGCAGCTTCCCCACGGGCGAGCAGTACTTC. This gives the protein CASSFPTGEQYF.

The chain recombines TRBV7-2 with TRBJ1-1, with TRBD1 matching over 7 bases. Germline lookup yields CDR1 SGHTA and CDR2 FQGNSA. Unmatched junction bases numbered 5, after V lost 10 bases and J lost 0 bases. CDR3 size: 13 residues. The CDR3 DNA is TGTGCCATCAACAGGGGAGTGAACACTGAAGCTTTCTTT. It encodes CAINRGVNTEAFF.

This clonotype was recorded at least ten times. The genes are TRBV14 and TRBJ1-1; D is undetermined. V lost 1 base and J lost 2, with 8 bases in between. Per germline, CDR1 SGHDN and CDR2 FVKESK. The length of the CDR3 is 14 residues. CDR3 in amino acids: CASSQVTVNTEAFF. The CDR3 DNA is TGTGCCAGCAGCCAAGTGACGGTAAACACTGAAGCTTTCTTT.

At least ten counts were recorded for this clonotype. The CDR3 reads CATYVYSDVDYGYTF. DNA for the CDR3: TGTGCCACCTATGTATATTCCGACGTTGACTATGGCTACACCTTC. The V and J genes are TRBV19 and TRBJ1-2; D is undetermined. This CDR3 is built from 15 residues. Per the germline V gene, CDR1 is LNHDA and CDR2 is SQIVND (reference sequence). The V end lost 10 bases, the J end lost 3 bases, and 21 bases lay between the germline ends.